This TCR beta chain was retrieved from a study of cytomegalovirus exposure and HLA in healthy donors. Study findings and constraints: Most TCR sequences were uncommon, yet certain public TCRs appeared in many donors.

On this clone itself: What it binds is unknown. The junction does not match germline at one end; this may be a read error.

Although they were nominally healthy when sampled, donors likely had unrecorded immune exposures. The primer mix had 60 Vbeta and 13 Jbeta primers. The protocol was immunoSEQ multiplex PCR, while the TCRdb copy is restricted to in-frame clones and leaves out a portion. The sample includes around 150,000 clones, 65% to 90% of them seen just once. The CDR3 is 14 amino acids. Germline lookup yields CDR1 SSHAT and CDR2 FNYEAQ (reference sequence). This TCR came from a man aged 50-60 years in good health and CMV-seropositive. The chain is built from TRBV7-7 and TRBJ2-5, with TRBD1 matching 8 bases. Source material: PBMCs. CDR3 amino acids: CASSFGDRGETQYF. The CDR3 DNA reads TGTGCTAGCAGCTTCGGCGACAGGGGTGAGACCCAGTACTTC. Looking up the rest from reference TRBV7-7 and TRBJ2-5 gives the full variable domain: GAGVSQSPRYKVTKRGQDVTLRCDPISSHATLYWYQQALGQGPEFLTYFNYEAQPDKSGLPSDRFSAERPEGSISTLTIQRTEQRDSAMYRCASSFGDRGETQYFGPGTRLLVL.